This is a list of T cell receptor beta chains from one sample in a study of T cell responses to AZD1222 COVID-19 vaccine. Clones were read by immunoSEQ multiplex PCR, and TCRdb kept only the in-frame ones, dropping some. Here the sample spans 25,000 to 30,000 clones, over 90% being singletons. Source: peripheral blood, taken on day 0 of AZD1222 vaccination. Receptors were obtained from an adult in good health. CDR3s include the opening cysteine and the closing phenylalanine or tryptophan. The D gene is left open where the match is weak. The size field is filled for only some rows; it gives once, few, many or a size class.

d_call	v_call	j_call	clone_size	cdr3_aa
-	TRBV5-6	TRBJ2-5	-	CASSLGMETQYF
TRBD1	TRBV29-1	TRBJ2-7	-	CSALDRGQYEQYF
-	TRBV29-1	TRBJ1-4	-	CSGGGLAGKLFF
-	TRBV24-1	TRBJ1-3	-	CATSDYKGTTIYF
-	TRBV5-5	TRBJ1-2	-	CASSLAGANYGYTF
TRBD2	TRBV5-1	TRBJ2-1	-	CASSLEGLAGYNEQFF
-	TRBV6-2/TRBV6-3	TRBJ2-3	-	CASSYGLSTDTQYF
TRBD1	TRBV18	TRBJ2-7	-	CASSPRDRGPYEQYF
-	TRBV10-3	TRBJ1-3	-	CAISEIRGRDSASGNTIYF
-	TRBV29-1	TRBJ1-2	-	CSVEWGVRGWGYTF
TRBD2	TRBV11-2	TRBJ2-7	-	CASSLGGPREAYEQYF
-	TRBV4-3	TRBJ2-3	-	CASSPPNSTQYF
-	TRBV10-3	TRBJ1-2	-	CAINWWGANYGYTF
-	TRBV5-5	TRBJ1-2	-	CASSLAAGSGYGYTF
TRBD2	TRBV5-4	TRBJ2-2	-	CASSLVSGRAAGELFF
-	TRBV10-3	TRBJ2-4	-	CAISDSSENIQYF
-	TRBV4-3	TRBJ1-5	once	CASSPSTGGDQPQHF
-	TRBV5-1	TRBJ2-2	-	CASSLERVNTGELFF
-	TRBV7-8	TRBJ1-3	-	CASTKRQTGNTIYF
-	TRBV6-5	TRBJ2-2	few	CAISTGSTGELFF
-	TRBV7-9	TRBJ1-1	-	CASSRLGQKDRTEAFF
TRBD1	TRBV28	TRBJ1-2	-	CASSTPDRERIYGYTF
-	TRBV19	TRBJ1-1	once	CAMGEAFF
-	TRBV6-5	TRBJ1-5	-	CASSSTGRGSNQPQHF
-	TRBV7-8	TRBJ1-3	-	CASSTRRDSSGNTIYF
-	TRBV28	TRBJ1-2	-	CASRALQEGYTF
-	TRBV4-1	TRBJ2-7	-	CASSQAAEGDPYEQYF
TRBD2	TRBV5-1	TRBJ2-3	-	CASSKPTSGGSDTQYF
-	TRBV19	TRBJ1-4	-	CASSRAGSVSEKLFF
TRBD2	TRBV11-2	TRBJ2-3	-	CASSSRTSGAPSTDTQYF
-	TRBV7-2	TRBJ2-7	-	CASSPDWNYEQYF
-	TRBV19	TRBJ1-1	medium-sized	CASSSGRNTEAFF